These T cell receptor beta chains were read from a single sample in a study of early T cells in non-severe SARS-CoV-2 infection. Via MiXCR, TCRdb re-called the 5' RACE reads, giving one row per CDR3 protein. This table has more than 50,000 distinct CDR3 sequences, about 12% appearing once. This specimen consisted of whole blood, obtained at baseline. These receptors all stem from an adult who was a healthcare worker with PCR-confirmed SARS-CoV-2 infection or an uninfected control (not recorded which). Both conserved end residues are part of each CDR3. The order of the fields is D gene, J gene, V gene, clone size, CDR3 DNA, CDR3 protein. D genes are given only for firm matches. Size tells how often a clone was seen (once, few, many) or the class of an expanded clone, and some rows leave it out.

>.|TRBJ2-1|TRBV7-2|many
TGTGCCAGCAGCTTTATGGGAGGCAATGAGCAGTTCTTC
CASSFMGGNEQFF
>.|TRBJ1-1|TRBV9|many
TGTGCCAGCAGCCCCTCAAAGGCTTTCTTT
CASSPSKAFF
>.|TRBJ1-2|TRBV19|.
TGTGCCAGTAGTTTACCCCTGGGGGTTCCCTATGGCTACACCTTC
CASSLPLGVPYGYTF
>TRBD2|TRBJ2-2|TRBV6-4|.
TGTGCCAGCAGTACTAGCGGGACGACCGGGGAGCTGTTTTTT
CASSTSGTTGELFF
>.|TRBJ2-7|TRBV5-1|.
TGCGCCAGCAGCTTGGGACTATTATACGAGCAGTACTTC
CASSLGLLYEQYF
>.|TRBJ1-1|TRBV2|few
TGTGCCAGCAGTGAATTGGCTGGCACTGAAGCTTTCTTT
CASSELAGTEAFF
>TRBD1|TRBJ2-5|TRBV28|few
TGTGCCAGCAGAGCAGGGGGCGAGACCCAGTACTTC
CASRAGGETQYF
>TRBD1|TRBJ2-5|TRBV7-9|few
TGTGCCAGCAGCGGACAGGGCCGAGAAGAGACCCAGTACTTC
CASSGQGREETQYF
>TRBD1|TRBJ2-4|TRBV19|.
TGTGCCAGTAGTAACGGACAGGGGGCTGGGGCCAAAAACATTCAGTACTTC
CASSNGQGAGAKNIQYF
>.|TRBJ1-1|TRBV30|.
TGTGCCTGGAGGCCAATAGAAGGGGTGAACACTGAAGCTTTCTTT
CAWRPIEGVNTEAFF
>.|TRBJ1-6|TRBV20-1|many
TGCAGTGCTAGAGGATCACGAGGGACCTCAGGTTCACCCCTCCACTTT
CSARGSRGTSGSPLHF
>.|TRBJ1-5|TRBV27|many
TGTGCCAGCAGTCCCATGGGGCGTAGTCAGCCCCAGCATTTT
CASSPMGRSQPQHF
>.|TRBJ2-3|TRBV5-1|few
TGCGCCAGCAGCTTGAACAGGGATAGCACAGATACGCAGTATTTT
CASSLNRDSTDTQYF
>.|TRBJ1-3|TRBV4-1|few
TGCGCCAGCAGCCGCGGGACGTTTGGAAACACCATATATTTT
CASSRGTFGNTIYF
>.|TRBJ1-2|TRBV29-1|.
TGCAGCGTAGACGGGACGGCTAACTATGGCTACACCTTC
CSVDGTANYGYTF
>.|TRBJ2-1|TRBV10-3|.
TGTGCCATCAGCGGAGCGGATGCGGGAAGGACATACAATGAGCAGTTCTTC
CAISGADAGRTYNEQFF
>TRBD2|TRBJ2-2|TRBV4-2|few
TGTGCCAGCAGCCACCTTAGCGGGAGGGCCAACACCGGGGAGCTGTTTTTT
CASSHLSGRANTGELFF
>.|TRBJ2-7|TRBV7-9|.
TGTGCCAGCAGCTTAGAGGGTCTTGGGGAGCAGTACTTC
CASSLEGLGEQYF
>TRBD2|TRBJ2-7|TRBV3-1|few
TGTGCCAGCAGCCAAGTACCGGGACTAGTCTACGAGCAGTACTTC
CASSQVPGLVYEQYF
>TRBD2|TRBJ2-1|TRBV10-2|.
TGCGCCAGCGGGGGACTAGCCCATGAGCAGTTCTTC
CASGGLAHEQFF
>TRBD1|TRBJ2-1|TRBV7-9|many
TGTGCCAGCAGCCGGGGAGACAGGGCCTACAATGAGCAGTTCTTC
CASSRGDRAYNEQFF
>TRBD1|TRBJ1-1|TRBV7-2|few
TGTGCCAGCAGCTTCGAACGACAGGGAACTGAAGCTTTCTTT
CASSFERQGTEAFF
>TRBD1|TRBJ1-4|TRBV19|.
TGTGCCAGTAAACAGGGGGGCACTAATGAAAAACTGTTTTTT
CASKQGGTNEKLFF
>TRBD1|TRBJ2-3|TRBV12-3/TRBV12-4|.
TGTGCCAGCAGCCGACAGGGGGGCACAGATACGCAGTATTTT
CASSRQGGTDTQYF
>.|TRBJ2-1|TRBV11-2|few
TGTGCCAGCAGTCGGGCCTTCAATGAGCAGTTCTTC
CASSRAFNEQFF
>.|TRBJ2-7|TRBV6-5|few
TGTGCCAGCAGCTCCTTTTGGGGAGAGCAGTACTTC
CASSSFWGEQYF
>.|TRBJ1-1|TRBV5-4|many
TGTGCCAGCACCCACAGGTTGAACACTGAAGCTTTCTTT
CASTHRLNTEAFF
>.|TRBJ1-5|TRBV12-3/TRBV12-4|.
TGTGCCAGCAGTCCCGGACTGCCCAATCAGCCCCAGCATTTT
CASSPGLPNQPQHF
>.|TRBJ1-3|TRBV18|many
TGTGCCAGCTCACCAACGGCAGGGGATTCTGGAAACACCATATATTTT
CASSPTAGDSGNTIYF
>.|TRBJ2-1|TRBV7-6|many
TGTGCCAGCACCTTGGACAGTTACAATGAGCAGTTCTTC
CASTLDSYNEQFF
>.|TRBJ2-4|TRBV4-1|many
TGCGCCAGCGGGGCGGCACTGGGCCTCCAGTACTTC
CASGAALGLQYF
>.|TRBJ2-2|TRBV27|large
TGTGCCAGCAGCAAGGAGAACACCGGGGAGCTGTTTTTT
CASSKENTGELFF
>.|TRBJ2-7|TRBV7-2|.
TGTGCCAGCAGCTCATTAGCGATAGGGTTTGTGGGATACGAGCAGTACTTC
CASSSLAIGFVGYEQYF
>TRBD1|TRBJ2-2|TRBV29-1|many
TGCAGCGTTAAGTCCCCGGGACAGGGTACCGGGGAGCTGTTTTTT
CSVKSPGQGTGELFF
>TRBD2|TRBJ2-5|TRBV11-2|few
TGTGCCAGCACTTTAGCGGGGGTACTGGAGACCCAGTACTTC
CASTLAGVLETQYF
>.|TRBJ1-2|TRBV6-7|many
TGTGCCAGCCACCCCTCATTGGCGGGGACTAACTATGGCTACACCTTC
CASHPSLAGTNYGYTF
>.|TRBJ1-6|TRBV7-6|.
TGTGCCATCCAGTCGGGGGGGCCCCATGGTTCACCCCTCCACTTT
CAIQSGGPHGSPLHF
>.|TRBJ2-7|TRBV7-2|many
TGTGCCAGCAGCTTTGGCGGGAAAAACTACGAGCAGTACTTC
CASSFGGKNYEQYF
>TRBD2|TRBJ2-3|TRBV20-1|.
TGCAGTGCTAGAGAAGCGGGAGCGACAGATACGCAGTATTTT
CSAREAGATDTQYF
>TRBD1|TRBJ2-4|TRBV29-1|.
TGCAGCGGGGGGGACAGGGGAGGACACATTCAGTACTTC
CSGGDRGGHIQYF
>.|TRBJ1-1|TRBV7-2|few
TGTGCCAGCAGCTACCAGGCCAGGAGCACTGAAGCTTTCTTT
CASSYQARSTEAFF
>.|TRBJ1-6|TRBV9|many
TGTGCCAGCAGCGTAGAGGTACAGAATTCACCCCTCCACTTT
CASSVEVQNSPLHF
>.|TRBJ2-4|TRBV6-6|.
TGTGCCAGCAGTGCCCGACAGTTAGCCAAAAACATTCAGTACTTC
CASSARQLAKNIQYF
>TRBD1|TRBJ2-7|TRBV28|many
TGTGCCAGCAGAGAACCTGGACAGGGCTACGAGCAGTACTTC
CASREPGQGYEQYF
>.|TRBJ1-1|TRBV7-9|few
TGTGCCAGCAGCTCCGCCCCCAGGGATACGAACACTGAAGCTTTCTTT
CASSSAPRDTNTEAFF
>.|TRBJ2-7|TRBV5-1|.
.
CASSLGTIGQYFGPGTEQYF
>.|TRBJ2-3|TRBV7-2|.
TGTGCCAGCAGCCAATCCGACTTGACAGATACGCAGTATTTT
CASSQSDLTDTQYF
>.|TRBJ2-4|TRBV7-2|many
TGTGCCAGCAGCCTAATGGGGCTGGAAAACATTCAGTACTTC
CASSLMGLENIQYF
>.|TRBJ1-2|TRBV12-3/TRBV12-4|few
TGTGCCAGCAGTATGGGCGTCAATGGCTACACCTTC
CASSMGVNGYTF
>TRBD1|TRBJ2-7|TRBV28|.
TGTGCCAGCAGTTGGCAAGGGACAGGGGGCCACGAGCAGTACTTC
CASSWQGTGGHEQYF
>TRBD1|TRBJ1-2|TRBV4-2|many
TGTGCCAGCAGCCAAGCGGGACAGGGAGGTGGCTACACCTTC
CASSQAGQGGGYTF
>.|TRBJ1-1|TRBV7-6|.
TGTGCCAGCAGCTTCCAGGGCGGTCCAGCCACTGAAGCTTTCTTT
CASSFQGGPATEAFF
>.|TRBJ2-1|TRBV7-9|few
TGTGCCACCCAAAAGGGACTGGCCTACAATGAGCAGTTCTTC
CATQKGLAYNEQFF
>TRBD1|TRBJ2-6|TRBV6-5|few
TGTGCCAGCAGTCCGGGACAGGGGCCCCCTGGGGCCAACGTCCTGACTTTC
CASSPGQGPPGANVLTF
>TRBD2|TRBJ2-3|TRBV6-2/TRBV6-3|.
TGTGCCAGCAGGGAGACCGGGAGGGCCACAGATACGCAGTATTTT
CASRETGRATDTQYF
>TRBD2|TRBJ2-2|TRBV7-3|few
TGTGCCAGCAGCATGACTAGCGGGATGTTAACCGGGGAGCTGTTTTTT
CASSMTSGMLTGELFF